Listed below are T cell receptor beta chains from one sample, sequenced in a study of identical twins. TCRdb redid the calling of the 5' RACE reads with MiXCR, one entry per CDR3 protein. The sample records 150,000 or so distinct CDR3 sequences, under 4.5% being singletons. The sample was memory T cells sorted from blood. These receptors originate from a man younger than 30 in good health. Both conserved end residues are part of each CDR3. D genes are given only for firm matches. Clone sizes are shown as once, few, many, or a class for an expanded clone.

cdr3_aa: CSASTSGGYNEQFF; cdr3_nt: TGCAGTGCTAGCACTAGCGGGGGCTACAATGAGCAGTTCTTC; d_call: TRBD2; j_call: TRBJ2-1; v_call: TRBV20-1; clone_size: many
cdr3_aa: CASNPLRVGIPQYF; cdr3_nt: TGTGCCAGCAACCCCCTAAGGGTGGGGATCCCACAGTACTTC; d_call: NA; j_call: TRBJ2-7; v_call: TRBV21-1; clone_size: many
cdr3_aa: CSVSGTNNEQFF; cdr3_nt: TGCAGTGTAAGCGGGACCAACAATGAGCAGTTCTTC; d_call: TRBD2; j_call: TRBJ2-1; v_call: TRBV20-1; clone_size: many
cdr3_aa: CASSLTRTGQPQHF; cdr3_nt: TGTGCCAGCAGCCTAACAAGGACAGGTCAGCCCCAGCATTTT; d_call: TRBD1; j_call: TRBJ1-5; v_call: TRBV7-9; clone_size: many
cdr3_aa: CASRMAGVYNSPLHF; cdr3_nt: TGTGCCAGCAGGATGGCGGGGGTTTATAATTCACCCCTCCACTTT; d_call: NA; j_call: TRBJ1-6; v_call: TRBV6-1; clone_size: many
cdr3_aa: CAIASGHNEQFF; cdr3_nt: TGTGCCATAGCTAGCGGTCACAATGAGCAGTTCTTC; d_call: TRBD2; j_call: TRBJ2-1; v_call: TRBV28; clone_size: many
cdr3_aa: CASSHRGSNEQFF; cdr3_nt: TGTGCCAGCAGCCATCGAGGGAGCAATGAGCAGTTCTTC; d_call: NA; j_call: TRBJ2-1; v_call: TRBV3-1; clone_size: many
cdr3_aa: CASGKAGTGAYNEQFF; cdr3_nt: TGTGCCAGCGGTAAGGCCGGGACAGGGGCGTACAATGAGCAGTTCTTC; d_call: TRBD1; j_call: TRBJ2-1; v_call: TRBV7-2; clone_size: many
cdr3_aa: CASSLYGTDEQFF; cdr3_nt: TGTGCCAGCAGTTTATATGGGACCGATGAGCAGTTCTTC; d_call: NA; j_call: TRBJ2-1; v_call: TRBV28; clone_size: many
cdr3_aa: CASSPTGFKNIQYF; cdr3_nt: TGTGCCAGCAGCCCGACAGGGTTCAAAAACATTCAGTACTTC; d_call: TRBD1; j_call: TRBJ2-4; v_call: TRBV2; clone_size: few